This entry describes one TCR beta chain. Antigen specificity is unknown. Prior autoimmune disease or systemic immunosuppression barred patients. Blood got drawn at baseline, again on cycle 4 day 1, and then on cycle 7 day 1. This record comes from a study of OX40 agonist ivuxolimab in advanced cancers. Study context: In three patients, partial responses were observed, one with hepatocellular carcinoma and two with cutaneous melanoma. General observations from the study: CD8+ T cells averaged more expanded clones than CD4+.

TCRdb keeps only in-frame clones here, not all; method: immunoSEQ multiplex PCR. The data show tens of thousands of clones, roughly 80% seen once. The CDR3 is made up of 15 amino acids. The V gene lost 3 bases and the J gene lost 3 bases, with 9 bases spanning the gap. From germline, CDR1 is MNHNS and CDR2 SASEGT. Sequenced here: CD4+ or CD8+ T cells sorted from blood, sampled in a trial of the OX40 agonist ivuxolimab. The chain carries TRBV6-1 and TRBJ2-6; D ambiguous. This sequence was found in an adult with an advanced solid tumor such as melanoma, head and neck, liver or kidney cancer. This CDR3 is CASSDPSIGANVLTF. The CDR3 DNA sequence: TGTGCCAGCAGTGACCCCTCGATTGGGGCCAACGTCCTGACTTTC.